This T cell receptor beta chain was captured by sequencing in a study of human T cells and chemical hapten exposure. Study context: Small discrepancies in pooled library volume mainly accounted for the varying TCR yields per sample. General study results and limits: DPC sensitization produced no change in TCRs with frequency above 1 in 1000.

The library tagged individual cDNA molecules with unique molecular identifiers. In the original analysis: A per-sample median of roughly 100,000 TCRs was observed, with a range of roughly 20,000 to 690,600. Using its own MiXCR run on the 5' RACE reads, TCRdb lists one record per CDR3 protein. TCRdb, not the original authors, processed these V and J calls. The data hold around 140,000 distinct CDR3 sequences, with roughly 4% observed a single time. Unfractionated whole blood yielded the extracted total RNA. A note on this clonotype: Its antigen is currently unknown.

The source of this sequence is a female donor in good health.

In nucleotides, the CDR3 is TGTGCCAGCAGTTTGGGACAAAACGAGCAGTACTTC. This sequence encodes CASSLGQNEQYF. This rearrangement joins TRBV12-3 or TRBV12-4 to TRBJ2-7, with D possibly matching TRBD1 (6 bases). The V gene lost 3 bases and the J gene lost 5 bases, with 8 bases spanning the gap. The CDR3 has 12 amino acids.